This record covers a single TCR beta chain. The antigen remains undetermined. TCRdb ran MiXCR on the reads and lists one entry per CDR3 protein. The sample consists of roughly 320,000 distinct CDR3 sequences, over 7.5% of them appearing once. The sample belongs to a study of T cell repertoires in cytomegalovirus infection. Overall study findings and caveats: The ex vivo response showed dominance by HLA-C-restricted CMV-specific TCR beta clonotypes.

This CDR3 is built from 18 residues. V was pared by 4 bases and J by 3 bases, with 12 bases of the junction left unmatched. Germline V lookup: CDR1 MGHRA, CDR2 YSYEKL. The TCR was taken from a human donor in good health (CMV status not recorded). Some clones in this sample may be carry-over from other donors' samples. Sequencing was performed on PBMCs. J is TRBJ2-2 and V is TRBV4-1; TRBD2 agrees at 9 bases. CDR3: CASSPPPAGGVDTGELFF. The CDR3 region has the DNA TGCGCCAGCAGCCCGCCCCCCGCGGGAGGGGTGGACACCGGGGAGCTGTTTTTT.